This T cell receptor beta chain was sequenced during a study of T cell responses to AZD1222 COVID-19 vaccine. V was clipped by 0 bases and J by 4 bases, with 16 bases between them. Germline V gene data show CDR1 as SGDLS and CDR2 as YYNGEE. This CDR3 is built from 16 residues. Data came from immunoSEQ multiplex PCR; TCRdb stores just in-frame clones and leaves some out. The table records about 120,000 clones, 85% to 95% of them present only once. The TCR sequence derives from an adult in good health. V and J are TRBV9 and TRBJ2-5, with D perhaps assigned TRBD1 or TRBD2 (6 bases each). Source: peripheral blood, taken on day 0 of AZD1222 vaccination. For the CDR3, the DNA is TGTGCCAGCAGCGTAGACGGGGGCGCGTTTGGAGAGACCCAGTACTTC. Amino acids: CASSVDGGAFGETQYF.